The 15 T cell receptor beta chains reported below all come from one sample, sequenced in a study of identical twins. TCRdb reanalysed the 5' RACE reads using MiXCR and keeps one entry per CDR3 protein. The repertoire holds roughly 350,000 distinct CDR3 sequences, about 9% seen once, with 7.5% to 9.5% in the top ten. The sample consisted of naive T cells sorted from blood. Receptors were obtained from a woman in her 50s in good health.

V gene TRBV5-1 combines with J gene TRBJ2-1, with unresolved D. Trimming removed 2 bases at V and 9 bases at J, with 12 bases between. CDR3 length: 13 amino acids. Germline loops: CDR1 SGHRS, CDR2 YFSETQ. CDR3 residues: CASSFFNLGEQFF. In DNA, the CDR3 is TGCGCCAGCAGCTTTTTCAACCTAGGTGAGCAGTTCTTC.

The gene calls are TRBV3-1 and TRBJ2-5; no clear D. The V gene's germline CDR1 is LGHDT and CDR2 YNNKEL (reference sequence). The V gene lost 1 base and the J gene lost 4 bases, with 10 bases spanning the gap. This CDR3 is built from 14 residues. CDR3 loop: CASSQAVDIETQYF. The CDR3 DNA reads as TGTGCCAGCAGCCAAGCGGTAGACATAGAGACCCAGTACTTC.

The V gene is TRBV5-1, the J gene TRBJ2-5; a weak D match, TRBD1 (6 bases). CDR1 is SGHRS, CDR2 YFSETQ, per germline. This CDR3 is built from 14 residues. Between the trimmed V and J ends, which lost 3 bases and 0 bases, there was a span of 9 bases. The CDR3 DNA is TGCGCCAGCAGCTCCGGGACACACCAAGAGACCCAGTACTTC. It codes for CASSSGTHQETQYF. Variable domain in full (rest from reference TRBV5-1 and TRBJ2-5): KAGVTQTPRYLIKTRGQQVTLSCSPISGHRSVSWYQQTPGQGLQFLFEYFSETQRNKGNFPGRFSGRQFSNSRSEMNVSTLELGDSALYLCASSSGTHQETQYFGPGTRLLVL.

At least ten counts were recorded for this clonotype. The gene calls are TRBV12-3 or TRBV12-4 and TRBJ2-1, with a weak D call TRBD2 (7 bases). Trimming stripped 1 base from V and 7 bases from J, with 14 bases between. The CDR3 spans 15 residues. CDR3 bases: TGTGCCAGCAGTTTAGGGGGGGGCGCTAGGAATGAGCAGTTCTTC. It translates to CASSLGGGARNEQFF.

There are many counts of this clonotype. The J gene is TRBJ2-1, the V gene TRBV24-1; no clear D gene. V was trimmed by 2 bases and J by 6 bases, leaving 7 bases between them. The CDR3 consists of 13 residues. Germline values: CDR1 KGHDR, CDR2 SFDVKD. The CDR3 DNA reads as TGTGCCACCAGTGATTCATTAACCAATGAGCAGTTCTTC. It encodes CATSDSLTNEQFF.

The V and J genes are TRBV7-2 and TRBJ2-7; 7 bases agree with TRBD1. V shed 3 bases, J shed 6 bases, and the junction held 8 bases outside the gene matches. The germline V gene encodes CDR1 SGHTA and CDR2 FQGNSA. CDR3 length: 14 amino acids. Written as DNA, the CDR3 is TGTGCCAGCAGCTTTAGTAACAGGGGAAGCGAGCAGTACTTC. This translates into CASSFSNRGSEQYF.

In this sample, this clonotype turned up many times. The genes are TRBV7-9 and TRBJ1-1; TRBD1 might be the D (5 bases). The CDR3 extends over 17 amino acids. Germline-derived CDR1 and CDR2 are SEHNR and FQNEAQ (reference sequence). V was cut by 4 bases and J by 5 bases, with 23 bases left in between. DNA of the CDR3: TGTGCCAGCAGCTCCACAGCTGGGGGGAAGGAAGTGACTGAAGCTTTCTTT. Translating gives CASSSTAGGKEVTEAFF.

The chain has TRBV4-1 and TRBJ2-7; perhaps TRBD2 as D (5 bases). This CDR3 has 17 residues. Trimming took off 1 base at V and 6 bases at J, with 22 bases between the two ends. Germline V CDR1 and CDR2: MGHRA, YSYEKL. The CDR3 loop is CASSQGRAISPYGEQYF. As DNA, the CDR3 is TGCGCCAGCAGCCAAGGGCGGGCTATATCTCCCTACGGCGAGCAGTACTTC.

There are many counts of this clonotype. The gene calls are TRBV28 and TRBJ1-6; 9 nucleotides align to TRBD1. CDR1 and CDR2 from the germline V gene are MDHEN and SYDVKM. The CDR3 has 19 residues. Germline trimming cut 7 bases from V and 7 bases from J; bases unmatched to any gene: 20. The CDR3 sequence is CASTLSPRDRVVGNSPLHF. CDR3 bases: TGTGCCAGCACGCTTTCCCCGAGGGACAGGGTGGTAGGAAATTCACCCCTCCACTTT.

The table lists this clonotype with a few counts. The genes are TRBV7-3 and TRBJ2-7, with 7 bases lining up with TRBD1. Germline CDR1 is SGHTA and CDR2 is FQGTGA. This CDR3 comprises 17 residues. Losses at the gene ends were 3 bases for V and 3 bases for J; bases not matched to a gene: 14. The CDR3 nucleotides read TGTGCCAGCAGCTTGACTCCTTACAGGGGCAAATTCTACGAGCAGTACTTC. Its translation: CASSLTPYRGKFYEQYF.

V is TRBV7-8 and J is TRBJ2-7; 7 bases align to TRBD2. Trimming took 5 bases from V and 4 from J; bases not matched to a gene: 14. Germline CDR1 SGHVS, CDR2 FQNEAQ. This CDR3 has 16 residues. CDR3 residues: CASSPRGVAGTYEQYV. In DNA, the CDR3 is TGTGCCAGCAGCCCTCGTGGGGTAGCGGGCACATACGAGCAGTACGTC.

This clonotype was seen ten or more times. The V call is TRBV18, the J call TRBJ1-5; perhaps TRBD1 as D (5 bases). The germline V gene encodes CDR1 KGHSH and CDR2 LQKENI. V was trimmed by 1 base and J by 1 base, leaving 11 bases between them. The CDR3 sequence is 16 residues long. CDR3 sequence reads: CASSPQQELSNQPQHF. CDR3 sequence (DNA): TGTGCCAGCTCACCACAACAGGAGTTGAGCAATCAGCCCCAGCATTTT.

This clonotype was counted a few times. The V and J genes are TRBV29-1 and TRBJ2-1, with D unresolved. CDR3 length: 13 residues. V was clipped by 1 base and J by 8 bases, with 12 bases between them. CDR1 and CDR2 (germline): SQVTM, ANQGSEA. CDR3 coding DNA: TGCAGCGTTGAAGGCGACTTCAGCGATGAGCAGTTCTTC. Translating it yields CSVEGDFSDEQFF.

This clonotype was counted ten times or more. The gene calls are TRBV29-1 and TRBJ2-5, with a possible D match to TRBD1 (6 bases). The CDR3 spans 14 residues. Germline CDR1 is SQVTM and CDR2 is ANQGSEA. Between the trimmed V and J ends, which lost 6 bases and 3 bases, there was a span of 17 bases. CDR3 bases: TGCAGCGTACAAATCTTCGACAGGAAAGAGACCCAGTACTTC. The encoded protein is CSVQIFDRKETQYF.

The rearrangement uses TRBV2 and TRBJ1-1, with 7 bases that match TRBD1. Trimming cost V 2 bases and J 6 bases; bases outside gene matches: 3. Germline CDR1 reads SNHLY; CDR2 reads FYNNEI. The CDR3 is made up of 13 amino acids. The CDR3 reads CASSELGTAEAFF. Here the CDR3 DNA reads TGTGCCAGCAGTGAACTGGGGACAGCTGAAGCTTTCTTT.